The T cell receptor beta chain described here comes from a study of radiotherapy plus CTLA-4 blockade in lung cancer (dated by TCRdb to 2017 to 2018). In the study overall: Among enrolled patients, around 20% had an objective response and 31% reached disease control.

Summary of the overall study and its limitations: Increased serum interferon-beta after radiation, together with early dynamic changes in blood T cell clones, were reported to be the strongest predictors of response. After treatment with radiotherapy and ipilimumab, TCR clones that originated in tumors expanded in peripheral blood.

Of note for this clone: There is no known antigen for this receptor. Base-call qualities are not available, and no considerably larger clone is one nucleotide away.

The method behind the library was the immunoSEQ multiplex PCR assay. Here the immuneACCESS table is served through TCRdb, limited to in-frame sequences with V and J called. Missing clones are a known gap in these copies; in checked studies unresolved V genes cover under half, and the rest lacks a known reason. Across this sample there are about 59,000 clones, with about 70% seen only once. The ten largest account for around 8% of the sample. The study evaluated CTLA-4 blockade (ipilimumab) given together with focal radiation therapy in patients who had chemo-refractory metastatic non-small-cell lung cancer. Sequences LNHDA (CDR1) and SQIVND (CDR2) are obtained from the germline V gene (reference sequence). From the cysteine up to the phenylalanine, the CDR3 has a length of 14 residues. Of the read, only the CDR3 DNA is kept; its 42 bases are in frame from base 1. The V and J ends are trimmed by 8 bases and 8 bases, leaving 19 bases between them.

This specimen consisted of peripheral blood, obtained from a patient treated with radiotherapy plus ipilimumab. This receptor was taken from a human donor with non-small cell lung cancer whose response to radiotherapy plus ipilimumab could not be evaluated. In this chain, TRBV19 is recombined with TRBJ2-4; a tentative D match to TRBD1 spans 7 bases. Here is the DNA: TGTGCCAGTTCCTCAGGGGGAGGTGGGGACATTCAGTACTTC. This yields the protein CASSSGGGGDIQYF. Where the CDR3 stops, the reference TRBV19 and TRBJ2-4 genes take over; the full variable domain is DGGITQSPKYLFRKEGQNVTLSCEQNLNHDAMYWYRQDPGQGLRLIYYSQIVNDFQKGDIAEGYSVSREKKESFPLTVTSAQKNPTAFYLCASSSGGGGDIQYFGAGTRLSVL.